Presented here are 18 T cell receptor beta chains from one specimen sequenced in a study of T cell changes during pregnancy in multiple sclerosis. TCRdb's table, derived via immunoSEQ multiplex PCR, lists solely in-frame clones and lacks some. The data show around 80,000 clones, roughly 94% seen once. The sample was peripheral blood, taken before pregnancy. The receptors stem from a female donor with multiple sclerosis, enrolled in a pregnancy study.

This chain uses TRBV9 with TRBJ2-3; TRBD2 agrees at 10 bases. CDR1 and CDR2 from the germline V gene are SGDLS and YYNGEE. J lost 4 bases, V lost 0 bases, and 5 bases had no gene match. CDR3 length equals 16 residues. The CDR3 region is CASSVVSGGVADTQYF. The CDR3 coding sequence is TGTGCCAGCAGCGTAGTCAGCGGGGGGGTTGCAGATACGCAGTATTTT.

The chain couples TRBV7-9 to TRBJ2-5, with D perhaps TRBD1 (6 bases). The CDR3 contains 15 residues. The V end was cut by 4 bases, the J end by 5 bases, with 17 bases between. Germline V gene data show CDR1 as SEHNR and CDR2 as FQNEAQ (reference sequence). The CDR3 coding sequence is TGTGCCAGCAGCTCGGGACATGCCATCTGGGAGACCCAGTACTTC. It specifies CASSSGHAIWETQYF.

This chain links TRBV6-1 with TRBJ1-2; D is possibly TRBD1 (5 bases). The CDR3 consists of 12 residues. Trimming removed 2 bases at V and 6 bases at J, with 7 bases between. Germline loops: CDR1 MNHNS, CDR2 SASEGT. DNA for the CDR3: TGTGCCAGCAGTGAATCAGGGAATGGCTACACCTTC. The encoded protein is CASSESGNGYTF.

As DNA, the CDR3 is TGCAGCGTGCTTACGGGACAGACCTACGAGCAGTACTTC. Translation: CSVLTGQTYEQYF. The chain carries TRBV29-1 and TRBJ2-7; TRBD1 matches 7 bases. The CDR3 is 13 residues long. The germline V gene has CDR1 SQVTM and CDR2 ANQGSEA. V was clipped by 6 bases and J by 2 bases; unmatched bases: 7.

Turning to this clone: At one end the junction does not follow the germline gene, possibly because of a read error. V usage is TRBV10-3 and J usage is TRBJ2-3; D is unclear. The CDR3 covers 14 residues. Per the germline V gene, CDR1 is ENHRY and CDR2 is SYGVKD. The CDR3: CAISESLSTDTQYF. CDR3 bases: TGTGCCATCAGCGAGTCACTGAGCACAGATACGCAGTATTTT.

The rearrangement uses TRBV18 and TRBJ1-1; 9 positions agree with TRBD1. This CDR3 has 18 amino acids. The J segment lost 5 bases and the V segment lost 6 bases, leaving 19 bases of the junction unmatched. The germline gives CDR1 KGHSH, CDR2 LQKENI. Here the CDR3 reads CASSPLSGTGLKVTEAFF. CDR3 DNA: TGTGCCAGCTCGCCCCTTTCCGGGACAGGGTTAAAGGTGACTGAAGCTTTCTTT.

The gene calls are TRBV4-1 and TRBJ1-1; 7 bases map to TRBD1. The CDR3 has 14 amino acids. Trimming at V came to 4 bases and at J to 4 bases, leaving 6 bases not matched to a gene. Germline values: CDR1 MGHRA, CDR2 YSYEKL. The CDR3 spells CASSPRQGATEAFF. The CDR3 DNA reads as TGCGCCAGCAGCCCCCGACAGGGAGCCACTGAAGCTTTCTTT.

This chain links TRBV27 with TRBJ1-5, with D maybe TRBD1 (6 bases). This CDR3 has 15 amino acids. Trimming removed 8 bases from V and 7 bases from J, with 21 bases in between. Looked up from germline, CDR1 is MNHEY and CDR2 is SMNVEV (reference sequence). The DNA of the CDR3 is TGTGCCAGCGGATTCTCTACAGGGATGGGCCAGCCCCAGCATTTT. Encoded protein: CASGFSTGMGQPQHF.

The chain is built from TRBV18 and TRBJ1-2, with TRBD1 matching over 7 bases. CDR1 KGHSH and CDR2 LQKENI come from the germline V gene. This CDR3 is 13 amino acids long. The junction had 4 bases not matched to a gene; V was cut back by 6 bases and J by 3 bases. The CDR3 is CASSLTGDYGYTF. CDR3 nucleotides: TGTGCCAGCTCCCTCACAGGGGACTATGGCTACACCTTC. Complete variable domain (other parts from reference TRBV18 and TRBJ1-2): NAGVMQNPRHLVRRRGQEARLRCSPMKGHSHVYWYRQLPEEGLKFMVYLQKENIIDESGMPKERFSAEFPKEGPSILRIQQVVRGDSAAYFCASSLTGDYGYTFGSGTRLTVV.

V is TRBV19 and J is TRBJ1-1; no reliable D call. Germline values: CDR1 LNHDA, CDR2 SQIVND (reference sequence). This CDR3 spans 11 amino acids. Trimming cost V 7 bases and J 1 base, with 4 bases left between them. Here the CDR3 reads CASIQNTEAFF. The CDR3 bases are TGTGCCAGTATTCAGAACACTGAAGCTTTCTTT.

The rearrangement joins TRBV12-1 to TRBJ2-5; the table's D gene call, TRBD1, was not cross checked with the DNA. TRBV12-1 is noted as a pseudogene. CDR3 length: 15 amino acids. In DNA, the CDR3 is TGTGCCAGCAGCAGGTGGGGGCCCCGGCAAGAGACCCAGTACTTC. Translating it yields CASSRWGPRQETQYF.

This chain uses TRBV5-1 with TRBJ1-6, with TRBD1 matching 8 bases. V lost 4 bases, J lost 10 bases, and 7 bases stayed unmatched. CDR1 is SGHRS and CDR2 is YFSETQ in the germline V gene. The CDR3 has 14 amino acids. The CDR3 loop is CASSPGGRDSPLHF. The DNA of the CDR3 is TGCGCCAGCAGCCCAGGGGGCAGGGACTCACCCCTCCACTTT.

The V gene is TRBV10-3, the J gene TRBJ2-1; TRBD1 matches 8 bases. The CDR3 spans 12 residues. CDR1 and CDR2 from the germline V gene are ENHRY and SYGVKD. Germline trimming cut 6 bases from V and 7 bases from J; bases unmatched to any gene: 2. DNA for the CDR3: TGTGCCATCAGACAGGGGGGTAATGAGCAGTTCTTC. This encodes CAIRQGGNEQFF.

In DNA form, the CDR3 reads TGTGCCAGCAGCTCGAGACAGGGGGGTAATTCACCCCTCCACTTT. Translation gives CASSSRQGGNSPLHF. The chain uses TRBV11-2 and TRBJ1-6; 9 positions match TRBD1. Per the germline V gene, CDR1 is SGHAT and CDR2 is FQNNGV. V lost 4 bases, J lost 6 bases, and 4 bases stayed unmatched. This CDR3 is built from 15 residues.

CDR3 nucleotides: TGTGCCAGCAGCTCCCACAGGAGCTCCTATAATTCACCCCTCCACTTT. Amino acid sequence: CASSSHRSSYNSPLHF. This chain uses TRBV13 with TRBJ1-6, with a weak D call TRBD1 (5 bases). The V end was cut by 4 bases, the J end by 0 bases, with 10 bases between. Germline V CDR1 and CDR2: PRHDT, FYEKMQ (reference sequence). The CDR3 sequence is 16 residues long.

CDR3 nucleotides: TGTGCCAGCAGAAGGGACAGGGGGCATGGCTACACCTTC. Amino acid sequence: CASRRDRGHGYTF. This chain connects TRBV6-1 to TRBJ1-2; 12 bases map to TRBD1. After removal of 6 bases from V and 6 bases from J, the junction contained 2 bases not matched to a gene. CDR1 and CDR2 (germline): MNHNS, SASEGT. The CDR3 spans 13 residues.

The chain joins TRBV25-1 to TRBJ2-1; TRBD1 aligns across 8 bases. The CDR3 covers 14 residues. The trim removed 10 bases at V and 6 bases at J, leaving 11 bases unmatched. Germline assignment: CDR1 MGHDK and CDR2 SYGVNS. The CDR3 spells CATRAGGASNEQFF. The CDR3 DNA sequence: TGTGCCACCCGGGCAGGGGGCGCGAGCAATGAGCAGTTCTTC.

In its sample, this clone was seen once. J is TRBJ1-3 and V is TRBV13; possible D gene TRBD1, 5 bases. Germline assignment: CDR1 PRHDT and CDR2 FYEKMQ (reference sequence). This CDR3 is 14 amino acids long. The ends were cut back, 4 bases at V and 2 bases at J, with 9 bases in the middle. The CDR3 reads CASSSGGPGNTIYF. The CDR3 DNA is TGTGCCAGCAGCTCGGGGGGACCTGGAAACACCATATATTTT.